Here is one T cell receptor beta chain with its context. The target antigen is unknown. This sample stems from a study of T cell responses to AZD1222 COVID-19 vaccine. The study, taken as a whole, reports: Dominant CD4 TCR responses targeted spike regions 160-218 and 743-854. When two AZD1222 doses had been given, Spike-specific TCR breadth and depth rose. Donor demographics were predominantly white British with a female majority; clonal diversity may be underestimated. Just six people given AZD1222 tested seropositive at baseline.

TCRdb keeps only in-frame clones here, not all; method: immunoSEQ multiplex PCR. The sample has 150,000 or so clones; nearly 90% are singletons. The receptor was isolated from an adult in good health. This sample comprised peripheral blood, obtained on day 0 of AZD1222 vaccination.

CDR3 nucleotides: TGTGCCAGCAGCTTCTTCGTTGAAGCTTTCTTT. Protein product: CASSFFVEAFF. The rearrangement joins TRBV11-2 to TRBJ1-1; D gene uncertain. Per the germline V gene, CDR1 is SGHAT and CDR2 is FQNNGV. The CDR3 consists of 11 residues. Trimming took 3 bases from V and 7 from J, leaving 6 bases between them. Full variable domain (remainder filled in from reference TRBV11-2 and TRBJ1-1): EAGVAQSPRYKIIEKRQSVAFWCNPISGHATLYWYQQILGQGPKLLIQFQNNGVVDDSQLPKDRFSAERLKGVDSTLKIQPAKLEDSAVYLCASSFFVEAFFGQGTRLTVV.